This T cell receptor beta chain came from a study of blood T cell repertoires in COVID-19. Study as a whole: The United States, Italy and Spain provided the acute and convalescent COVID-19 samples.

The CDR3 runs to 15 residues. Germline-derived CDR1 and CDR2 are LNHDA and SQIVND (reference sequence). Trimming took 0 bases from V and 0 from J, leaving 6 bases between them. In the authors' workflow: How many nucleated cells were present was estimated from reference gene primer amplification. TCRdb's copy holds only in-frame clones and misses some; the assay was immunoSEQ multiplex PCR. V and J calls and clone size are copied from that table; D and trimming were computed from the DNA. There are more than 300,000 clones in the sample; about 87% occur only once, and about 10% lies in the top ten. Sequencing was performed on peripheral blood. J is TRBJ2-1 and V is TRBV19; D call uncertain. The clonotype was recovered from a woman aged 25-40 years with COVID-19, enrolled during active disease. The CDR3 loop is CASSIDPSSYNEQFF. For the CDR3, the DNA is TGTGCCAGTAGTATAGATCCGAGCTCCTACAATGAGCAGTTCTTC.